This T cell receptor (beta chain) was documented in a study of T cell responses to AZD1222 COVID-19 vaccine. Study information: Pooling of second doses given at about 4 or about 12 weeks was done.

Study observations and caveats: Among vaccine-associated CD4 TCRs, coverage spanned spike, with dominance at 160-218 and 743-854. Baseline seropositives among AZD1222 recipients totaled only 5 to 7. Two AZD1222 administrations were followed by greater Spike-specific TCR breadth and depth.

The CDR3 is 15 amino acids. Trimming stripped 4 bases from V and 6 bases from J, with 16 bases between. Germline loops: CDR1 LGHNA, CDR2 YSLEER. Profiling relied on immunoSEQ multiplex PCR, and the TCRdb table lists in-frame clones only, not all of them. The sample lists 150,000 to 180,000 clones; about 88% were seen once. With respect to this clone: As yet, its antigen is unknown.

The rearrangement joins TRBV4-3 to TRBJ2-1; D is possibly TRBD2 (5 bases). The receptor was derived from an adult in good health. Sample: peripheral blood, taken on day 0 of AZD1222 vaccination. In nucleotides, the CDR3 is TGCGCCAGCAGCCTCGCAGCGGCCGGGTTCAATGAGCAGTTCTTC. Protein product: CASSLAAAGFNEQFF.